These 25 T cell receptor beta chains came from one sample sequenced in a study of graft-versus-host responses after intestinal transplantation. Their cognate antigens are unknown. Only in-frame clones appear in the TCRdb table, and some are missing; sequencing was by immunoSEQ multiplex PCR. The table records more than 70,000 clones, approximately 80% of them present only once. This specimen was unstimulated CD4+ T cells sorted from spleen or lymph node cells, taken before intestinal transplant. These TCRs come from a human donor who received an intestinal transplant.

V usage is TRBV5-4 and J usage is TRBJ2-3; 8 bases are shared with TRBD1. CDR3 length: 14 residues. Trimming at V came to 4 bases and at J to 6 bases, leaving 7 bases not matched to a gene. Germline V lookup: CDR1 SGHNT, CDR2 YYREEE (reference sequence). For the CDR3, the DNA is TGTGCCAGCAGCCCGGGACAGGCCGGGGATACGCAGTATTTT. It translates to CASSPGQAGDTQYF.

V usage is TRBV7-6 and J usage is TRBJ2-2, with 7 bases matching TRBD1. With 8 bases clipped from V and 6 bases from J, the junction kept 15 bases outside the gene matches. Germline loops: CDR1 SGHVS, CDR2 FNYEAQ. CDR3 length: 16 residues. DNA for the CDR3: TGTGCCAGCGCATTCCCCTACAGGGGTAGGGCCGGGGAGCTGTTTTTT. This codes for CASAFPYRGRAGELFF.

The chain recombines TRBV29-1 with TRBJ2-3; perhaps TRBD2 as D (6 bases). There are 14 residues in the CDR3. CDR1 and CDR2 (germline): SQVTM, ANQGSEA. V lost 4 bases to trimming and J lost 2 bases, with 13 bases between them. The CDR3 sequence is CSVASGDVTDTQYF. The CDR3 DNA reads TGCAGCGTTGCTTCGGGGGACGTCACAGATACGCAGTATTTT.

J is TRBJ2-5 and V is TRBV5-1; no reliable D call. Germline loops: CDR1 SGHRS, CDR2 YFSETQ. The CDR3 is 13 amino acids. Trimming took 4 bases from V and 5 from J, leaving 12 bases between them. In DNA, the CDR3 is TGCGCCAGCAGCCAACAGCCTGGTGAGACCCAGTACTTC. It translates to CASSQQPGETQYF.

The chain joins TRBV4-1 to TRBJ2-2; a possible D gene is TRBD1 (6 bases). The V end lost 6 bases, the J end lost 6 bases, and 14 bases lay between the germline ends. The CDR3 is 14 residues long. Germline CDR1 reads MGHRA; CDR2 reads YSYEKL. The CDR3: CASSTWGRAGELFF. In DNA, the CDR3 is TGCGCCAGCAGTACCTGGGGGCGTGCCGGGGAGCTGTTTTTT.

The chain carries TRBV4-1 and TRBJ2-3, with D possibly matching TRBD2 (6 bases). CDR3 length: 16 residues. Per the germline V gene, CDR1 is MGHRA and CDR2 is YSYEKL. V was pared by 2 bases and J by 5 bases, with 17 bases between. The CDR3 DNA sequence: TGCGCCAGCAGCCAATACCGCGTGGGGGGACGAGATACGCAGTATTTT. It specifies CASSQYRVGGRDTQYF.

The chain combines TRBV2 with TRBJ1-1; 10 nucleotides match TRBD1. This CDR3 is built from 15 residues. Per the germline V gene, CDR1 is SNHLY and CDR2 is FYNNEI. Trimming took 7 bases from V and 1 from J; bases not matched to a gene: 6. Here the CDR3 DNA reads TGTGCCAGCACCCCCGACAGGGGGCAGAACACTGAAGCTTTCTTT. This translates into CASTPDRGQNTEAFF. The entire variable domain, with the rest obtained from reference TRBV2 and TRBJ1-1, is as follows: EPEVTQTPSHQVTQMGQEVILRCVPISNHLYFYWYRQILGQKVEFLVSFYNNEISEKSEIFDDQFSVERPDGSNFTLKIRSTKLEDSAMYFCASTPDRGQNTEAFFGQGTRLTVV.

V gene TRBV11-2 combines with J gene TRBJ2-1, with a tentative D call TRBD2 (5 bases). Trimming left V 6 bases short and J 9 bases short, with 21 bases between. CDR3 size: 15 residues. Germline CDR1 is SGHAT and CDR2 is FQNNGV. The CDR3 DNA sequence: TGTGCCAGCAGTCCGGACTGGCCTGGGCGGGTTGAGCAGTTCTTC. As protein: CASSPDWPGRVEQFF.

The rearrangement joins TRBV6-1 to TRBJ2-7; 11 nucleotides line up with TRBD2. Trimming cost V 7 bases and J 6 bases; bases outside gene matches: 11. In germline, CDR1 is MNHNS, CDR2 SASEGT. The CDR3 loop spans 15 amino acids. The CDR3 nucleotides read TGTGCCAGCACCCCGGAGATAGCGGGGGGGCGCGAGCAGTACTTC. Protein: CASTPEIAGGREQYF.

The chain uses TRBV10-2 and TRBJ2-7; 7 bases fit TRBD1. Germline CDR1 is WSHSY and CDR2 is SAAADI. V lost 9 bases, J lost 0 bases, and 11 bases stayed unmatched. This CDR3 comprises 15 residues. The CDR3 here is CARIPTGPSSYEQYF. The CDR3 DNA follows: TGCGCCAGGATACCGACAGGGCCCAGCTCCTACGAGCAGTACTTC.

The chain is built from TRBV28 and TRBJ2-5, with 8 bases identical to TRBD2. CDR1 is MDHEN, CDR2 SYDVKM, per germline. The CDR3 consists of 14 residues. Trimming took 6 bases from V and 4 from J; bases not matched to a gene: 7. This CDR3 reads CASSPGGALETQYF. In DNA, the CDR3 is TGTGCCAGCAGCCCCGGGGGGGCTTTAGAGACCCAGTACTTC.

V gene TRBV6-1 combines with J gene TRBJ1-4; D may be TRBD1 (5 bases). The CDR3 runs to 14 residues. Germline CDR1 is MNHNS and CDR2 is SASEGT. Trimming stripped 6 bases from V and 0 bases from J, with 8 bases between. The CDR3 DNA sequence: TGTGCCAGCAGAGCAGGGTCAACTAATGAAAAACTGTTTTTT. Residues: CASRAGSTNEKLFF.

The chain has TRBV4-1 and TRBJ2-5, with TRBD2 matching over 8 bases. CDR3 length equals 16 residues. CDR1 and CDR2 from the germline V gene are MGHRA and YSYEKL. The trim removed 0 bases at V and 2 bases at J, leaving 5 bases unmatched. CDR3 sequence: CASSQDPGGRQETQYF. The DNA for the CDR3 is TGCGCCAGCAGCCAAGATCCGGGGGGGCGTCAAGAGACCCAGTACTTC.

The genes are TRBV28 and TRBJ2-2; D is undetermined. Trimming removed 3 bases at V and 5 bases at J, with 7 bases between. The CDR3 sequence is 13 residues long. Germline V lookup: CDR1 MDHEN, CDR2 SYDVKM. CDR3 loop: CASSFSGTGELFF. CDR3 DNA: TGTGCCAGCAGTTTCTCCGGGACCGGGGAGCTGTTTTTT. Together with reference TRBV28 and TRBJ2-2, the CDR3 gives the full variable domain: DVKVTQSSRYLVKRTGEKVFLECVQDMDHENMFWYRQDPGLGLRLIYFSYDVKMKEKGDIPEGYSVSREKKERFSLILESASTNQTSMYLCASSFSGTGELFFGEGSRLTVL.

This clone rates as medium-sized. This sequence joins TRBV5-1 and TRBJ2-7; 7 bases are a match to TRBD1. CDR3 length: 13 residues. Germline CDR1 reads SGHRS; CDR2 reads YFSETQ. Trimming removed 4 bases from V and 3 bases from J; junction bases left unmatched: 4. The CDR3 region is CASSRGQDYEQYF. CDR3 sequence (DNA): TGCGCCAGCAGCCGCGGACAGGACTACGAGCAGTACTTC.

The CDR3 region is CASSIQGSGELFF. The CDR3 DNA reads as TGCGCCAGCAGCATACAGGGGTCCGGGGAGCTGTTTTTT. V and J are TRBV5-1 and TRBJ2-2; 7 bases map to TRBD1. V was pared by 4 bases and J by 6 bases, with 3 bases of the junction left unmatched. The germline V gene has CDR1 SGHRS and CDR2 YFSETQ. The CDR3 is 13 amino acids.

The CDR3 nucleotides are TGCGCCAGCAGCTCATCAGGGGGCATCACAGATACGCAGTATTTT. This encodes CASSSSGGITDTQYF. V is TRBV5-1 and J is TRBJ2-3, with 8 bases fitting TRBD1. In germline, CDR1 is SGHRS, CDR2 YFSETQ. This CDR3 contains 15 residues. V gave up 3 bases and J gave up 2 bases; unmatched junction bases: 5.

J is TRBJ1-5 and V is TRBV4-1; D ambiguous. V lost 3 bases and J 0 bases, leaving 6 bases between the germline ends. This CDR3 is built from 14 residues. The germline gives CDR1 MGHRA, CDR2 YSYEKL. The DNA for the CDR3 is TGCGCCAGCAGCCACTCGTATAGCAATCAGCCCCAGCATTTT. Its translation: CASSHSYSNQPQHF.

The J gene is TRBJ2-1, the V gene TRBV6-6; D unresolved. V was trimmed by 5 bases and J by 7 bases, leaving 6 bases between them. Germline CDR1 reads MNHNY; CDR2 reads SVGAGI (reference sequence). The CDR3 is 11 amino acids. The CDR3 here is CASSGVNEQFF. CDR3 coding DNA: TGTGCCAGCAGTGGAGTGAATGAGCAGTTCTTC.

The V call is TRBV10-3, the J call TRBJ2-2; possibly TRBD1 for D (6 bases). Trimming pared 10 bases from V and 1 base from J, leaving 13 bases between. The CDR3 length is 14 residues. Germline lookup yields CDR1 ENHRY and CDR2 SYGVKD. The CDR3 region has the DNA TGTGCCACACGGACAGACTTGAACACCGGGGAGCTGTTTTTT. Amino acid sequence: CATRTDLNTGELFF.

The chain carries TRBV2 and TRBJ2-5; no clear D. Germline assignment: CDR1 SNHLY and CDR2 FYNNEI. The CDR3 is 12 amino acids. The V and J ends lost 6 bases and 5 bases respectively, with 10 bases between them. The CDR3 spells CASRLAQETQYF. For the CDR3, the DNA is TGTGCCAGCAGGTTGGCTCAGGAGACCCAGTACTTC. The whole variable domain, filled in from reference TRBV2 and TRBJ2-5, reads EPEVTQTPSHQVTQMGQEVILRCVPISNHLYFYWYRQILGQKVEFLVSFYNNEISEKSEIFDDQFSVERPDGSNFTLKIRSTKLEDSAMYFCASRLAQETQYFGPGTRLLVL.

The V and J genes are TRBV5-1 and TRBJ2-5, with D possibly TRBD1 on 5 matching bases. Germline V gene data show CDR1 as SGHRS and CDR2 as YFSETQ. The length of the CDR3 is 15 residues. Trimming stripped 0 bases from V and 4 bases from J, with 13 bases between. The CDR3 DNA reads as TGCGCCAGCAGCTTGGTACCACAGGCCTTAGAGACCCAGTACTTC. Amino acids: CASSLVPQALETQYF.

CDR3 sequence reads: CASSLALNGETNEKLFF. The CDR3, as DNA: TGTGCCAGCAGCTTAGCGCTCAACGGGGAAACTAATGAAAAACTGTTTTTT. This rearrangement joins TRBV7-8 to TRBJ1-4; no firm D call. Germline V CDR1 and CDR2: SGHVS, FQNEAQ. There are 17 residues in the CDR3. Trimming removed 0 bases from V and 1 base from J, with 12 bases in between.

This clone was detected only once. The sample has other DNA sequences that encode this CDR3 too. The chain couples TRBV11-2 to TRBJ2-7, with D possibly matching TRBD1 (5 bases). The CDR3 extends over 12 amino acids. Trimming pared 5 bases from V and 5 bases from J, leaving 10 bases between. CDR1 is SGHAT and CDR2 is FQNNGV in the germline V gene. The CDR3 DNA reads as TGTGCCAGCAGCCTCCAGGGAAACGAGCAGTACTTC. It translates to CASSLQGNEQYF. Supplemented by reference TRBV11-2 and TRBJ2-7, the full variable domain reads EAGVAQSPRYKIIEKRQSVAFWCNPISGHATLYWYQQILGQGPKLLIQFQNNGVVDDSQLPKDRFSAERLKGVDSTLKIQPAKLEDSAVYLCASSLQGNEQYFGPGTRLTVT.

The chain uses TRBV2 and TRBJ2-3, with 13 bases lining up with TRBD2. The CDR3 sequence is 16 residues long. V shed 6 bases, J shed 2 bases, and the junction held 5 bases outside the gene matches. Germline V gene lookup returns CDR1 SNHLY and CDR2 FYNNEI. CDR3 region: CASRPGLAGYTDTQYF. The CDR3, as DNA: TGTGCCAGCAGGCCGGGACTAGCGGGGTACACAGATACGCAGTATTTT.